This TCR beta chain was sequenced in a study of breast tumors, draining lymph nodes, adjacent tissues. Study outcomes and limitations: Luminal-like breast cancer showed significantly higher tumor–nontumor repertoire similarity than basal-like. Compared with lymph nodes, tumors were less diverse; compared with nontumor tissue, more. Most tumor T cells seemingly derive from lymph node, then expand in tumor.

Each CDR3 protein is one row after TCRdb ran MiXCR on the multiplex PCR reads. This sample has 14,000 or so distinct CDR3 sequences, with roughly 52% found just once. The CDR3 consists of 15 residues. The germline V gene encodes CDR1 SGHRS and CDR2 YFSETQ. Trimming removed 4 bases from V and 6 bases from J; junction bases left unmatched: 7. Worth noting for this clonotype: The antigen remains undetermined.

This chain joins TRBV5-1 and TRBJ2-7; 13 bases agree with TRBD2. Sequencing input: tumor-adjacent breast tissue. The TCR originated in a female donor with breast cancer. Some clones in this sample may be carry-over from other donors' samples. In DNA form, the CDR3 reads TGCGCCAGCAGCGTAACGGGACTAGCGGGGTTCGAGCAGTACTTC. It encodes CASSVTGLAGFEQYF.